These 5 T cell receptor gamma chains were all obtained from the same sample, sequenced in a study of gamma delta lymphoproliferative disorders and STAT genes. TCRdb re-called the multiplex PCR reads via CATT. In the table there are more than 2,500 gamma-chain clones, 8.2% of which are singletons. PBMCs from patients and controls supplied the genomic DNA for sequencing. Sequenced input: blood. Receptor source: a human donor in good health.

Within the sample, this clone is medium-sized (0.01 to 0.1%). This chain connects TRGV8 to TRGJ1 or TRGJ2. The J gene, left out of TCRdb, was set here by checking the DNA against germline. CDR3 length equals 15 residues. The junction had 9 bases not matched to a gene; V was cut back by 3 bases and J by 1 base. CDR1 is VENAVY, CDR2 YDSYNSRV, per germline. The CDR3 region is CATWDGGFNYYKKLF. The CDR3 DNA follows: TGTGCCACCTGGGATGGCGGGTTTAATTATTATAAGAAACTCTTT.

In its sample, this clone is medium-sized. As DNA, the CDR3 is TGTGCCACCTGGGACGAGACGGTGGGGAAACTCTTT. Its translation: CATWDETVGKLF. The rearrangement links TRGV3 to TRGJ1 or TRGJ2. TCRdb offers no J gene call, so here the DNA was matched to germline to obtain one. Losses at the gene ends were 3 bases for V and 12 bases for J; bases not matched to a gene: 11. CDR1 and CDR2 (germline): VTNTFY, YDVSTARD (reference sequence). The CDR3 consists of 12 residues.

This clone is medium-sized within its sample. This chain connects TRGV2 to TRGJ1 or TRGJ2. The J gene, left out of TCRdb, was set here by checking the DNA against germline. The germline V gene has CDR1 EGSNGY and CDR2 YDSYNSKV. The trim removed 0 bases at V and 6 bases at J, leaving 8 bases unmatched. The CDR3 spans 14 residues. The CDR3 region has the DNA TGTGCCACCTGGGACGGGCCGGAAGGTTATAAGAAACTCTTT. This codes for CATWDGPEGYKKLF.

This clone is deemed medium-sized. The chain employs TRGV10 and TRGJ1 or TRGJ2. TCRdb offers no J gene call, so here the DNA was matched to germline to obtain one. TRGV10 is recorded as an ORF, its role being uncertain. With V trimmed by 8 bases and J by 12 bases, 8 bases remained unmatched. This CDR3 has 10 residues. As DNA, the CDR3 is TGTGCTGCGTGGGATTCGGGGAAACTCTTT. Its translation: CAAWDSGKLF.

The V gene is TRGV4, the J gene TRGJ1 or TRGJ2. TCRdb offers no J gene call, so here the DNA was matched to germline to obtain one. V dropped 9 bases and J dropped 10; count of bases not matched to a gene: 6. Germline V gene sequence: CDR1 EGSTGY, CDR2 YDSYTSSV. This CDR3 has 9 amino acids. The CDR3 here is CATLLKKLF. The CDR3, as DNA: TGTGCCACCCTTCTCAAGAAACTCTTT.